Listed below are T cell receptor beta chains from one sample, sequenced in a study of blood T cell repertoires in COVID-19. Produced via immunoSEQ multiplex PCR; TCRdb's table is partial and in-frame only. The data hold some 150,000 clones, with approximately 80% observed a single time. Sequences were obtained from peripheral blood. These receptors were taken from a man between 60 and 70 years old with acute or convalescent COVID-19. The conserved cysteine and the conserved F or W are not part of the CDR3 here. Fields, in order: clone size, CDR3 length, V gene, J gene, CDR3 protein. Size is stated for part of the rows, as once, few or many counts, or as a class when the clone is expanded.

clone size: NA
CDR3 length: 15
V gene: TRBV5-1
J gene: TRBJ1-1
CDR3 protein: ASSSQSRALGGTEAF

clone size: NA
CDR3 length: 13
V gene: TRBV6-5
J gene: TRBJ1-6
CDR3 protein: ASSWAAGQNSPLH

clone size: NA
CDR3 length: 13
V gene: TRBV5-4
J gene: TRBJ2-3
CDR3 protein: ASSLGQGRTDTQY

clone size: NA
CDR3 length: 15
V gene: TRBV7-9
J gene: TRBJ2-3
CDR3 protein: ASSLGWAGSSTDTQY

clone size: NA
CDR3 length: 15
V gene: TRBV5-1
J gene: TRBJ2-3
CDR3 protein: ASSYHFTGGSTDTQY

clone size: NA
CDR3 length: 9
V gene: TRBV20-1
J gene: TRBJ1-1
CDR3 protein: SARDAGLAF

clone size: few
CDR3 length: 9
V gene: TRBV7-2
J gene: TRBJ2-1
CDR3 protein: ASIMGPLQF

clone size: NA
CDR3 length: 13
V gene: TRBV19
J gene: TRBJ1-1
CDR3 protein: ASSGTGEMNTEAF

clone size: NA
CDR3 length: 12
V gene: TRBV5-1
J gene: TRBJ1-4
CDR3 protein: ASSLAGTNEKLF

clone size: NA
CDR3 length: 12
V gene: TRBV5-1
J gene: TRBJ1-2
CDR3 protein: ASSPGTVNYGYT

clone size: few
CDR3 length: 15
V gene: TRBV7-9
J gene: TRBJ1-1
CDR3 protein: ASSKLPGQGLHTEAF

clone size: NA
CDR3 length: 15
V gene: TRBV7-3
J gene: TRBJ2-2
CDR3 protein: ASSPNPTGVDTGELF

clone size: NA
CDR3 length: 10
V gene: TRBV18
J gene: TRBJ1-5
CDR3 protein: ASSPPGGPQH

clone size: NA
CDR3 length: 13
V gene: TRBV9
J gene: TRBJ2-3
CDR3 protein: ASSVSSRFTDTQY

clone size: NA
CDR3 length: 12
V gene: TRBV5-1
J gene: TRBJ2-1
CDR3 protein: ASSTGHSYNEQF

clone size: NA
CDR3 length: 16
V gene: TRBV6-2/TRBV6-3
J gene: TRBJ2-1
CDR3 protein: ASSYLWTSGRANNEQF

clone size: NA
CDR3 length: 13
V gene: TRBV25-1
J gene: TRBJ2-5
CDR3 protein: ASSELAGSQETQY

clone size: NA
CDR3 length: 11
V gene: TRBV5-4
J gene: TRBJ1-4
CDR3 protein: ASSWGLSEKLF

clone size: NA
CDR3 length: 13
V gene: TRBV6-1
J gene: TRBJ1-2
CDR3 protein: ASSDVGQGAFGYT

clone size: few
CDR3 length: 13
V gene: TRBV3-1/TRBV3-2
J gene: TRBJ1-2
CDR3 protein: ASSQDPGQGYGYT

clone size: NA
CDR3 length: 9
V gene: TRBV24-1
J gene: TRBJ2-5
CDR3 protein: ATSAGSSQY

clone size: few
CDR3 length: 10
V gene: TRBV28
J gene: TRBJ2-7
CDR3 protein: AINGGVHEQY

clone size: NA
CDR3 length: 11
V gene: TRBV9
J gene: TRBJ2-2
CDR3 protein: ASSVAGTGELF

clone size: few
CDR3 length: 12
V gene: TRBV6-5
J gene: TRBJ2-1
CDR3 protein: ASGRREGYNEQF

clone size: NA
CDR3 length: 11
V gene: TRBV5-1
J gene: TRBJ2-1
CDR3 protein: ASSLEGRPQMF

clone size: NA
CDR3 length: 13
V gene: TRBV7-9
J gene: TRBJ2-2
CDR3 protein: ASSRDRGNTGELF

clone size: NA
CDR3 length: 12
V gene: TRBV7-9
J gene: TRBJ1-1
CDR3 protein: ASSLAASNTEAF

clone size: NA
CDR3 length: 13
V gene: TRBV7-2
J gene: TRBJ2-2
CDR3 protein: ASSLGDYRSGELF

clone size: NA
CDR3 length: 11
V gene: TRBV25-1
J gene: TRBJ2-7
CDR3 protein: ASSRDSKGEQY

clone size: NA
CDR3 length: 11
V gene: TRBV7-2
J gene: TRBJ1-5
CDR3 protein: ASSSEGDQPQH

clone size: NA
CDR3 length: 13
V gene: TRBV28
J gene: TRBJ2-3
CDR3 protein: ASSLGEGSTDTQY

clone size: NA
CDR3 length: 17
V gene: TRBV5-5
J gene: TRBJ1-2
CDR3 protein: ASTLPRGPGAGGTYGYT

clone size: NA
CDR3 length: 12
V gene: TRBV6-2/TRBV6-3
J gene: TRBJ2-3
CDR3 protein: ASSYSAGGDTQY

clone size: NA
CDR3 length: 15
V gene: TRBV5-1
J gene: TRBJ2-2
CDR3 protein: ASSWGVGRSNTGELF

clone size: NA
CDR3 length: 11
V gene: TRBV5-4
J gene: TRBJ1-1
CDR3 protein: ASSLRGNTEAF

clone size: NA
CDR3 length: 13
V gene: TRBV9
J gene: TRBJ1-2
CDR3 protein: ASSVEGTGVDGYT

clone size: once
CDR3 length: 12
V gene: TRBV10-1
J gene: TRBJ1-2
CDR3 protein: ASSESTGVYGYT

clone size: NA
CDR3 length: 11
V gene: TRBV6-2/TRBV6-3
J gene: TRBJ2-2
CDR3 protein: ASSLRGAGELF

clone size: NA
CDR3 length: 13
V gene: TRBV7-2
J gene: TRBJ2-7
CDR3 protein: ASSLVGSGGYEQY

clone size: NA
CDR3 length: 12
V gene: TRBV11-2
J gene: TRBJ2-1
CDR3 protein: ASRTTGGYNEQF

clone size: NA
CDR3 length: 12
V gene: TRBV6-5
J gene: TRBJ2-2
CDR3 protein: ASSRTGNTGELF

clone size: NA
CDR3 length: 12
V gene: TRBV4-1
J gene: TRBJ1-6
CDR3 protein: ASSIGQGDSPLH

clone size: NA
CDR3 length: 15
V gene: TRBV5-5
J gene: TRBJ2-7
CDR3 protein: ASSPVRERGHSYEQY

clone size: few
CDR3 length: 14
V gene: TRBV5-5
J gene: TRBJ1-2
CDR3 protein: ASSENGQGGPYGYT

clone size: NA
CDR3 length: 11
V gene: TRBV12-3/TRBV12-4
J gene: TRBJ1-5
CDR3 protein: ASSPTGEQPQH

clone size: once
CDR3 length: 14
V gene: TRBV4-2
J gene: TRBJ1-2
CDR3 protein: ASSRMPGAPNYGYT